Given below is one T cell receptor (beta chain) in context. In its sample, this clone was seen a few times. Its cognate antigen has yet to be identified. It has no much larger one-base neighbor in the sample; base qualities were not kept. In the paper's terms, the treatment or condition label means: about 20 received Ad26.COV2.S at low or high dose, single or two shots; about 5 received placebo; per-sample allocation not given. Repertoires of vaccine and placebo recipients were sequenced from samples taken on day 63 after the first injection. In Cohort 1b, about two dozen adults aged 18-55 years were enrolled at a single site in Boston, USA, between 29 July and 7 August 2020. Ad26.COV2.S was a replication-incompetent adenovirus type 26 vector that expressed a prefusion-stabilized SARS-CoV-2 spike protein derived from the original Wuhan strain. Reading from cysteine to phenylalanine, the CDR3 counts 12 amino acids. Only the CDR3 DNA stays, 36 bases, in frame from base 1. V sheds 7 bases and J sheds 16 bases, leaving 17 bases between their ends. Per the germline V gene (reference sequence), LNHDA is the CDR1 and SQIVND is the CDR2.

The immunoSEQ Assay was used to sequence TCRbeta CDR3 regions. After extraction, genomic DNA underwent amplification by bias-controlled multiplex PCR, followed by high-throughput sequencing. In the paper's pipeline: To quantify the absolute abundance of each unique TCRbeta CDR3 region, sequences were collapsed and filtered. Usable DNA was measured by amplifying reference genes present in all nucleated cells, and TCRbeta template counts were normalized to that usable DNA to estimate T cell fraction. Repertoire TCRs were annotated as SARS-CoV-2-specific when V gene, CDR3 amino acid sequence and J gene were exactly matched to a known reactive TCR set. The reference SARS-CoV-2 TCR set was obtained from MIRA and was filtered for enrichment in COVID-19-positive ImmuneCODE repertoires, whereby public or cross-reactive TCRs were removed. Drawing on the MIRA antigens, annotated TCRs were analysed further at the level of specific ORF or position within ORF. Depth was the summed frequency of annotated unique rearrangements, while breadth was defined as annotated unique rearrangements over total unique productive rearrangements. Two-sided Wilcoxon rank-sum tests were applied when comparing TCR breadth between groups. TCRdb took this table from immuneACCESS and kept in-frame rearrangements with V and J called. Such tables lack part of the clones; where checked against another copy, unresolved V genes explain under half of the gap, and the rest is unexplained. From that table come the V and J calls and clone size; the DNA was used to work out D and trimming. Counted in this sample were 400,000 to 450,000 clones; roughly 90% of them appeared once. The ten largest account for 12% of the sample.

These data come from a study of Ad26.COV2.S vaccination and SARS-CoV-2 variants (dated by TCRdb to the early 2020s). As for the study more broadly: Vaccine-arm donors came from COV1001, a multicentre, randomized, double-blind, placebo-controlled phase I-IIa trial of Ad26.COV2.S in healthy adults. The TCR-sequenced set comprised about 32 samples: around 20 Ad26.COV2.S vaccine recipients, 5 placebo recipients and 8 SARS-CoV-2 convalescent individuals. TCRbeta repertoire sequencing was used to assess the specificity and breadth of SARS-CoV-2-reactive T cell receptors after Ad26.COV2.S vaccination. Trial participants were randomized into five groups of five, in which low-dose or high-dose Ad26.COV2.S was given once or twice, or placebo was given on both occasions. Investigators remained blinded to trial group allocation during experiments and outcome assessment. Ad26.COV2.S was given intramuscularly at 5x10^10 or 1x10^11 viral particles, as a single shot or as two shots 56 days apart.

General conclusions and limits of the study: Comparable non-spike TCR breadth was observed between vaccine and placebo recipients, consistent with only spike being contained in the vaccine. According to the authors, total T cell responses may have been underestimated by the TCR breadth and depth analyses. Ad26.COV2.S recipients had higher spike-specific TCR breadth than placebo recipients (P = 0.0014). Comparing responses between vaccine doses or regimens was not something the study was powered to do. Substantial breadth of spike-specific CD8+ and CD4+ T cell responses was reported after vaccination.

The chain links TRBV19 with TRBJ1-6; no D segment can be confidently identified. Sequencing was performed on peripheral blood, taken in a trial of Ad26.COV2.S vaccine versus placebo. The clonotype originates from a person aged 18-60 years who received the Ad26.COV2.S COVID-19 vaccine or a placebo. The CDR3 region: CASTTGHRHLHF. DNA sequence: TGTGCCAGTACTACGGGCCACCGCCATCTCCACTTT.